The clone carrying this T cell receptor beta chain occurred a few times. Its matching antigen is unknown. This sample was included in a study of CD8+ T cells in alopecia areata. Study-wide results and limits: Patients showed less clear TCR sequence sharing than mice, possibly partly because of HLA diversity. Clonality in lesional scalp, especially alopecia totalis/universalis, exceeded that of normal scalp. Tissue-resident alphabeta T cells belonging to normal skin likewise get sequenced within scalp specimens.

Investigators sorted PBMCs to obtain both CD4+ and CD8+ T cells. Sequencing templates came from extracted RNA that was reverse transcribed into cDNA. TCRdb's table, derived via immunoSEQ multiplex PCR, lists solely in-frame clones and lacks some. The table lists about 200,000 clones, around 50% of them singletons. The V segment lost 11 bases and the J segment 0 bases; nucleotides outside the gene matches: 12. Per the germline V gene, CDR1 is SGHVS and CDR2 is FNYEAQ. The CDR3 sequence is 16 residues long. The sequence was obtained from a human donor in good health. Sequenced input: CD8+ T cells sorted from blood. This chain joins TRBV7-6 and TRBJ1-1; 10 bases agree with TRBD1. In DNA, the CDR3 is TGTGCCGTTTGGGATGGGACAGGGGTCCTGAACACTGAAGCTTTCTTT. This translates into CAVWDGTGVLNTEAFF.